This section outlines one T cell receptor beta chain sequence together with its context. Its specificity is unknown. Germline lookup yields CDR1 ENHRY and CDR2 SYGVKD. The V gene end was trimmed by 10 bases and the J gene end by 4 bases; junction bases not matched to a gene: 3. The CDR3 runs to 12 residues. The sample comes from a study of response to subunit inactivated influenza vaccine. The study's findings and limits: Researchers suggested that each seasonal influenza vaccination recruits few new T cells.

TCRdb re-derived calls from the RT-PCR reads in MiXCR, one entry per CDR3 protein. Altogether roughly 650,000 distinct CDR3 sequences are present, approximately 15% being singletons, with the ten largest covering 7.6%. Sequences were derived from PBMCs from blood, sampled roughly 2 weeks before vaccination. The V call is TRBV10-3, the J call TRBJ2-1; 8 positions agree with TRBD2. The receptor comes from a man between 50 and 59 years old who received an inactivated influenza vaccine. The CDR3 sequence is CATSGGYNEQFF. CDR3 coding DNA: TGTGCCACTTCGGGAGGGTACAATGAGCAGTTCTTC.